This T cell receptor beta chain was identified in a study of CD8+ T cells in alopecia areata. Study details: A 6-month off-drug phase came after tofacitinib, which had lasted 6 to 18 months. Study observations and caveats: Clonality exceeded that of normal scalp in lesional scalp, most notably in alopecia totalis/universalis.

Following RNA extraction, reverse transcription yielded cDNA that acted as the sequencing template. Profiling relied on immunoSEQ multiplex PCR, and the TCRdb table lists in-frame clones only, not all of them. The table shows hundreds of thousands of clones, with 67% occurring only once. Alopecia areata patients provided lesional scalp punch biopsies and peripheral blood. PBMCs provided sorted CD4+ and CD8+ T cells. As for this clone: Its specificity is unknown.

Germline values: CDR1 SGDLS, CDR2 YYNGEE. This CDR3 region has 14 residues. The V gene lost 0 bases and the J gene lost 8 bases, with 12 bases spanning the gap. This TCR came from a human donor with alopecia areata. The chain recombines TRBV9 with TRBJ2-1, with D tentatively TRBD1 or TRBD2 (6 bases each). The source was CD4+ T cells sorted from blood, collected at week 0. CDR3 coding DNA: TGTGCCAGCAGCGTAGTTGCTGGGGGGCATGAGCAGTTCTTC. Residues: CASSVVAGGHEQFF.